The T cell receptor (beta chain) under discussion was sequenced for a study of blood T cell repertoires in COVID-19. About the research overall: Samples came from the United States, Italy and Spain, spanning acute and convalescent COVID-19. From T cells, B-cell-depleted T cells, or PBMCs came the material, which was cDNA or gDNA.

This clone was found a few times. The method was immunoSEQ multiplex PCR; TCRdb's version includes in-frame clones alone and lacks a portion of them. The sample holds some 83,000 clones, roughly 89% seen once. This CDR3 is 16 amino acids long. Germline V lookup: CDR1 SGHTA, CDR2 FQGNSA. Trimming took 1 base from V and 5 from J, leaving 17 bases between them. This sequence joins TRBV7-2 and TRBJ1-1; D is perhaps TRBD1 (5 bases). The material sequenced was peripheral blood. The TCR originated in a man over 45 with acute or convalescent COVID-19. The CDR3 DNA reads TGTGCCAGCAGCTTAGGGTTGTGGGACGGAGGGACTGAAGCTTTCTTT. The encoded protein is CASSLGLWDGGTEAFF. The full variable domain, with the rest looked up from reference TRBV7-2 and TRBJ1-1, is GAGVSQSPSNKVTEKGKDVELRCDPISGHTALYWYRQSLGQGLEFLIYFQGNSAPDKSGLPSDRFSAERTGGSVSTLTIQRTQQEDSAVYLCASSLGLWDGGTEAFFGQGTRLTVV.